This T cell receptor beta chain emerged from a study of CD8 T cells in Susac syndrome. Random hexamers were used to reverse transcribe the RNA input (about 0.5 to 1 ug). With immunoSEQ multiplex PCR, TCR beta CDR3 was amplified across 54 Vbeta and 13 Jbeta. TCRdb ran MiXCR on the immunoSEQ multiplex PCR reads and lists one entry per CDR3 protein. This sample has about 22,000 distinct CDR3 sequences, with roughly 93% found just once. This CDR3 has 17 residues. The V gene's germline CDR1 is SGDLS and CDR2 YYNGEE. V lost 0 bases and J lost 1; bases outside the gene matches: 7. Negative isolation was used for CD8+ and CD4+ T cells and FACS enrichment for TEMRA cells.

The sequencing input was CD8+ T cells from PBMCs. This chain connects TRBV9 to TRBJ2-3; 8 bases align to TRBD2. This receptor was obtained from a human donor in good health. The CDR3 sequence: CASSVDPSGPGTDTQYF. The DNA for the CDR3 is TGTGCCAGCAGCGTAGATCCTAGCGGGCCAGGCACAGATACGCAGTATTTT. Full variable domain (remainder filled in from reference TRBV9 and TRBJ2-3): DSGVTQTPKHLITATGQRVTLRCSPRSGDLSVYWYQQSLDQGLQFLIQYYNGEERAKGNILERFSAQQFPDLHSELNLSSLELGDSALYFCASSVDPSGPGTDTQYFGPGTRLTVL.